The entry that follows covers one TCR beta chain sequence. The antigen is undetermined. These data come from a study of T-cell reconstitution after alpha-beta-depleted transplantation in children. Findings of the study overall: TCRbeta diversity was high at day 60 in some patients (a result of surviving recipient T cells and thymic progenitors). Newly produced T cells mostly accounted for T-cell counts and diversity one year post-transplant. Several hundred rapidly expanded clones from non-depleted graft cells reportedly supplied alpha-beta T cells about two months post-transplant.

Unique molecular identifiers were incorporated when the TCRbeta library was constructed. TCRdb ran MiXCR on the PCR reads and lists one entry per CDR3 protein. The sample has about 980,000 distinct CDR3 sequences; less than 30% are singletons. The source is a boy less than two years old who had a stem cell transplant for SCID, so the T cells may come from the graft donor. Specimen: PBMCs, mostly from graft donor cells, collected 360 days after TCRalphabeta/CD19-depleted stem cell transplant.

CDR3 sequence (DNA): TGTGCCAGCAGCCAGCAGGGGGCGGAAAACATTCAGTACTTC. Translating gives CASSQQGAENIQYF. This chain joins TRBV3-1 and TRBJ2-4; 8 bases are shared with TRBD1. This CDR3 contains 14 residues. CDR1 LGHDT and CDR2 YNNKEL come from the germline V gene (reference sequence). V trimming: 3 bases; J trimming: 5 bases; junction bases outside the gene matches: 3.